The entry that follows covers one TCR beta chain sequence. This sample was taken from a study of blood T cell repertoires in COVID-19. The overall study: Sites across the United States, Italy and Spain contributed samples from acute and convalescent COVID-19.

Repertoires were generated with immunoSEQ multiplex PCR, while TCRdb's copy carries only in-frame clones and drops some. The profile covers tens of thousands of clones, with 85% to 90% appearing a single time and less than 3% taken by the ten largest. The TCR sequence derives from a man of 80 years or more with acute or convalescent COVID-19. The specimen was peripheral blood.

The CDR3 sequence: CASSGQVYNEQFF. Here the CDR3 DNA reads TGCGCCAGCAGTGGACAGGTCTACAATGAGCAGTTCTTC. The rearrangement links TRBV10-1 to TRBJ2-1; a weak D match, TRBD1 (6 bases). Trimming took off 4 bases at V and 3 bases at J, with 7 bases between the two ends. This CDR3 comprises 13 residues. CDR1 WNHNN and CDR2 SYGVQD come from the germline V gene (reference sequence).